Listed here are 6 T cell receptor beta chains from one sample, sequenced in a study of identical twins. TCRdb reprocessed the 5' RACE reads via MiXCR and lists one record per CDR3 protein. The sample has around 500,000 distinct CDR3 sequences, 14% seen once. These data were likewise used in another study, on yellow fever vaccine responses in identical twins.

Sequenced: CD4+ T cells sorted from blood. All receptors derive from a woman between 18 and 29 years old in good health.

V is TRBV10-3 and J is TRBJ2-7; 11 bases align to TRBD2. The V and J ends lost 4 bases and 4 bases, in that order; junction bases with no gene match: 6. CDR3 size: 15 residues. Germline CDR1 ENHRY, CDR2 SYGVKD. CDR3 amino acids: CAISGSGGARYEQYF. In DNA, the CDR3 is TGTGCCATCAGTGGTAGCGGGGGGGCGAGGTACGAGCAGTACTTC.

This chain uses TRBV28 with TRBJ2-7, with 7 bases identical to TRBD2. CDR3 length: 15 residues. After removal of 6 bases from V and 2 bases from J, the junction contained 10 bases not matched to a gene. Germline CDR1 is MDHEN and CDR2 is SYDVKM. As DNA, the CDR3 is TGTGCCAGCAGAATAGGCGGGGGAAATACCTACGAGCAGTACTTC. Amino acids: CASRIGGGNTYEQYF. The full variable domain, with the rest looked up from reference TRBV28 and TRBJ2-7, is DVKVTQSSRYLVKRTGEKVFLECVQDMDHENMFWYRQDPGLGLRLIYFSYDVKMKEKGDIPEGYSVSREKKERFSLILESASTNQTSMYLCASRIGGGNTYEQYFGPGTRLTVT.

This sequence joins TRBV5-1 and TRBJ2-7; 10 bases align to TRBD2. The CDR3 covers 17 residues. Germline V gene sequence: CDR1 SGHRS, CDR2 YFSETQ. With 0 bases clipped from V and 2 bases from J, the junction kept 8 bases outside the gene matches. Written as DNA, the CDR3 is TGCGCCAGCAGCTTGGAGTCGCCTAGCGGGGGCCCCTACGAGCAGTACTTC. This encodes CASSLESPSGGPYEQYF.

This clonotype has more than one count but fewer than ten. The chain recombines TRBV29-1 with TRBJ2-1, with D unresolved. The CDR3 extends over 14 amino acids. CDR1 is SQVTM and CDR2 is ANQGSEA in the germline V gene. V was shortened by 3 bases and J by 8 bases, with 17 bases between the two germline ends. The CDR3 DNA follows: TGCAGCGTTGATACGTTTCAAGGGCTCGATGAGCAGTTCTTC. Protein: CSVDTFQGLDEQFF.

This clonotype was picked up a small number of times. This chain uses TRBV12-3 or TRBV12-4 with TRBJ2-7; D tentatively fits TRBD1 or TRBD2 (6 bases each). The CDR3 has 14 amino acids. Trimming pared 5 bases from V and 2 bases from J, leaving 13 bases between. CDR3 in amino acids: CASSTQGLTYEQYF. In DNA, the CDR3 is TGTGCCAGCAGTACACAGGGACTTACCTACGAGCAGTACTTC.

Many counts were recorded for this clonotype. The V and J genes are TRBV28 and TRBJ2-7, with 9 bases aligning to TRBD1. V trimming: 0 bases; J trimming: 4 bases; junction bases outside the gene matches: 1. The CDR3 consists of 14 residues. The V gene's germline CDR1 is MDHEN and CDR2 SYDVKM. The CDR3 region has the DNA TGTGCCAGCAGTTTATGGGACAGGGGTTACGAGCAGTACTTC. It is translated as CASSLWDRGYEQYF.